Presented here are 32 T cell receptor beta chains from one specimen sequenced in a study of T cell responses to AZD1222 COVID-19 vaccine. The data were produced by immunoSEQ multiplex PCR, yet TCRdb's version contains in-frame clones alone and is incomplete. The top ten clones hold roughly 2.5% of a sample with 180,000 or so clones, around 94% of them seen once. Sample: peripheral blood, taken on day 0 of AZD1222 vaccination. Every receptor here comes from an adult in good health.

V gene TRBV15 combines with J gene TRBJ1-4; 10 bases are shared with TRBD1. The germline CDR1 and CDR2 sequences are LNHNV and YYDKDF (reference sequence). The CDR3 loop spans 15 amino acids. Trimming removed 4 bases from V and 8 bases from J; junction bases left unmatched: 7. The CDR3 DNA reads as TGTGCCACCAGCACCCGGGGGACAGGGGACGAAAAACTGTTTTTT. Its protein is CATSTRGTGDEKLFF.

The CDR3 coding sequence is TGTGCCACCACCCAGGGGGTGAACACTGAAGCTTTCTTT. It is translated as CATTQGVNTEAFF. The chain employs TRBV12-3 or TRBV12-4 and TRBJ1-1; TRBD1 aligns across 7 bases. The CDR3 covers 13 residues. The ends lost 10 bases at V and 0 bases at J; junction bases unmatched: 5.

The genes are TRBV5-1 and TRBJ1-1, with a possible D match to TRBD1 (5 bases). This CDR3 has 13 residues. With 2 bases removed from V and 3 bases from J, the gap between germline ends came to 8 bases. Germline lookup yields CDR1 SGHRS and CDR2 YFSETQ. CDR3 bases: TGCGCCAGCAGCTTCCGCAGGGACACTGAAGCTTTCTTT. Its protein is CASSFRRDTEAFF.

Worth noting for this clone: The junction differs from germline at one of its ends, possibly a read error. The genes are TRBV6-2 or TRBV6-3 and TRBJ2-1; D is possibly TRBD2 (6 bases). The germline V gene encodes CDR1 MNHEY and CDR2 SVGEGT. The CDR3 has 12 residues. CDR3 residues: CASSSRLVPGVF. In DNA form, the CDR3 reads TGTGCCAGCAGCTCAAGACTAGTCCCGGGAGTCTTC.

The chain joins TRBV10-1 to TRBJ1-1, with TRBD1 identical over 9 bases. Trimming cost V 3 bases and J 8 bases; bases outside gene matches: 7. The CDR3 extends over 14 amino acids. Per the germline V gene, CDR1 is WNHNN and CDR2 is SYGVQD (reference sequence). CDR3 DNA: TGCGCCAGCAGTGATTTAGGACAGGGGACGGAAGCTTTCTTT. It translates to CASSDLGQGTEAFF.

CDR3 nucleotides: TGTGCCAGCAGCATCAGGGGTGCGCAGCCCCAGCATTTT. Protein product: CASSIRGAQPQHF. The V gene is TRBV12-3 or TRBV12-4, the J gene TRBJ1-5; D perhaps matches TRBD1 (6 bases). V lost 6 bases to trimming and J lost 7 bases, with 13 bases between them. The CDR3 has 13 residues.

The chain couples TRBV5-1 to TRBJ2-2; D not certain. V dropped 5 bases and J dropped 4 bases, with 12 bases sitting between them. CDR1 and CDR2 from the germline V gene are SGHRS and YFSETQ. This CDR3 contains 14 residues. The CDR3 region has the DNA TGCGCCAGCAGGTATGGCCGGGTCACCGGGGAGCTGTTTTTT. Amino acids: CASRYGRVTGELFF.

The chain carries TRBV6-1 and TRBJ1-2, with TRBD1 matching 12 bases. The CDR3 has 19 amino acids. V lost 3 bases, J lost 5 bases, and 16 bases stayed unmatched. In germline, CDR1 is MNHNS, CDR2 SASEGT. The CDR3 bases are TGTGCCAGCAGTGATTCTCCCGGGACAGGGGGCCTTACTACTTATGGCTACACCTTC. This translates into CASSDSPGTGGLTTYGYTF.

The CDR3 DNA is TGTGCCAGCAGCTTAGGGGGGACAGGGGGCGCCTCCACTGAAGCTTTCTTT. It yields the protein CASSLGGTGGASTEAFF. The gene calls are TRBV7-9 and TRBJ1-1, with 12 bases aligning to TRBD1. After removal of 1 base from V and 4 bases from J, the junction contained 7 bases not matched to a gene. The CDR3 is 17 residues long. CDR1 is SEHNR and CDR2 is FQNEAQ in the germline V gene (reference sequence).

The chain joins TRBV15 to TRBJ1-1; possibly TRBD1 for D (5 bases). CDR1 and CDR2 from the germline V gene are LNHNV and YYDKDF (reference sequence). V was pared by 0 bases and J by 6 bases, with 11 bases between. This CDR3 has 14 residues. In nucleotides, the CDR3 is TGTGCCACCAGCAGAGATAACTGGGACGCTGAAGCTTTCTTT. This codes for CATSRDNWDAEAFF.

The table lists this clone with a count of one. The chain links TRBV29-1 to TRBJ1-1; 8 bases align to TRBD1. The junction had 3 bases not matched to a gene; V was cut back by 5 bases and J by 1 base. The CDR3 extends over 13 amino acids. Germline V gives CDR1 SQVTM, CDR2 ANQGSEA. The CDR3: CSVIQGGNTEAFF. The CDR3 DNA reads as TGCAGCGTTATACAGGGGGGGAACACTGAAGCTTTCTTT.

The V and J genes are TRBV27 and TRBJ1-2, with D tentatively TRBD1 (6 bases). This CDR3 has 13 residues. The germline V and J ends were trimmed by 5 bases and 8 bases, with 15 bases remaining between them. Germline CDR1 is MNHEY and CDR2 is SMNVEV (reference sequence). CDR3 nucleotide sequence: TGTGCCAGCAGTCCGTACCCAGGGGACGGCTACACCTTC. This gives the protein CASSPYPGDGYTF.

The chain employs TRBV5-8 and TRBJ1-2; D gene unclear. Between the trimmed V and J ends, which lost 2 bases and 4 bases, there was a span of 15 bases. The CDR3 is made up of 15 amino acids. Germline CDR1 reads SGHTS; CDR2 reads YDEGEE. The CDR3 spells CASSFGQALGYGYTF. CDR3 nucleotide sequence: TGTGCCAGCAGCTTTGGTCAGGCGCTCGGCTATGGCTACACCTTC.

The chain uses TRBV29-1 and TRBJ1-4, with D tentatively TRBD1 (6 bases). Trimming pared 0 bases from V and 8 bases from J, leaving 13 bases between. The CDR3 extends over 14 amino acids. Germline values: CDR1 SQVTM, CDR2 ANQGSEA. The CDR3: CSVEDPTGREKLFF. CDR3 in DNA: TGCAGCGTTGAAGATCCTACAGGGAGGGAAAAACTGTTTTTT.

This clone was picked up one time. This chain joins TRBV5-6 and TRBJ1-2, with TRBD1 matching over 10 bases. Per germline, CDR1 SGHDT and CDR2 YYEEEE. This CDR3 is built from 14 residues. Germline trimming cut 4 bases from V and 5 bases from J; bases unmatched to any gene: 5. The CDR3 DNA sequence: TGTGCCAGCAGCGGGCAGGGACAGGGGTATGGCTACACCTTC. Its protein is CASSGQGQGYGYTF.

This chain links TRBV7-8 with TRBJ1-5; D ambiguous. Trimming shortened V by 5 bases and J by 2 bases, and 16 bases separated the two germline ends. Germline V gene sequence: CDR1 SGHVS, CDR2 FQNEAQ. CDR3 length: 16 amino acids. The CDR3 spells CASSPLGRRGNQPQHF. Written as DNA, the CDR3 is TGTGCCAGCAGCCCCCTGGGCCGGAGGGGCAATCAGCCCCAGCATTTT.

The chain is built from TRBV5-4 and TRBJ2-1; a weak D match, TRBD2 (6 bases). The V end was cut by 4 bases, the J end by 2 bases, with 10 bases between. From germline, CDR1 is SGHNT and CDR2 YYREEE (reference sequence). The CDR3 has 14 amino acids. The CDR3 protein is CASSMERAYNEQFF. The CDR3 DNA sequence: TGTGCCAGCAGCATGGAGCGGGCCTACAATGAGCAGTTCTTC.

The chain combines TRBV5-4 with TRBJ1-1, with D possibly being TRBD1 (5 bases). CDR1 and CDR2 (germline): SGHNT, YYREEE (reference sequence). Trimming removed 3 bases at V and 1 base at J, with 13 bases between. This CDR3 has 15 residues. CDR3 in DNA: TGTGCCAGCAGCTGGCCGGGGCCGACGAACACTGAAGCTTTCTTT. Translated, it gives CASSWPGPTNTEAFF.

CDR3 sequence: CASSAGQGMNTEAFF. The CDR3 DNA is TGTGCCAGCAGCGCGGGACAGGGAATGAACACTGAAGCTTTCTTT. The V and J genes are TRBV5-6 and TRBJ1-1; 9 bases are a match to TRBD1. Unmatched junction bases numbered 4, after V lost 4 bases and J lost 0 bases. The CDR3 totals 15 residues. Germline assignment: CDR1 SGHDT and CDR2 YYEEEE.

This rearrangement joins TRBV6-5 to TRBJ2-7, with D possibly matching TRBD2 (7 bases). The germline V and J ends were trimmed by 2 bases and 10 bases, with 15 bases remaining between them. This CDR3 has 13 amino acids. The germline CDR1 and CDR2 sequences are MNHEY and SVGAGI. CDR3 nucleotides: TGTGCCAGCAGTTACAGGGGCGGGGGCGCACAGTACTTC. Its translation is CASSYRGGGAQYF.

DNA for the CDR3: TGTGCCAGTAGTATACCTCCCGGGACTAGCGGCCAAGAGACCCAGTACTTC. Its translation is CASSIPPGTSGQETQYF. The genes are TRBV19 and TRBJ2-5, with 11 nucleotides matching TRBD2. V gave up 2 bases and J gave up 1 base; unmatched junction bases: 6. The CDR3 runs to 17 residues. In germline, CDR1 is LNHDA, CDR2 SQIVND (reference sequence).

The chain uses TRBV14 and TRBJ1-2; 12 positions match TRBD1. The length of the CDR3 is 14 residues. The V gene end was trimmed by 1 base and the J gene end by 8 bases; junction bases not matched to a gene: 2. CDR1 and CDR2 (germline): SGHDN, FVKESK. The CDR3 loop reads CASSQAGTGGGYTF. DNA for the CDR3: TGTGCCAGCAGCCAAGCCGGGACAGGGGGCGGCTACACCTTC.

The chain recombines TRBV14 with TRBJ2-1; 9 bases align to TRBD1. CDR1 is SGHDN, CDR2 FVKESK, per germline. The length of the CDR3 is 15 residues. Trimming removed 4 bases from V and 8 bases from J; junction bases left unmatched: 9. The CDR3 is CASSLWTGVSDEQFF. As DNA, the CDR3 is TGTGCCAGCAGCCTTTGGACAGGGGTAAGCGATGAGCAGTTCTTC.

This rearrangement joins TRBV14 to TRBJ1-2; no clear D. The CDR3 length is 13 residues. Looked up from germline, CDR1 is SGHDN and CDR2 is FVKESK. The germline V and J ends were trimmed by 6 bases and 2 bases, with 10 bases remaining between them. The CDR3 DNA follows: TGTGCCAGCAGTCTACAGTTCAACTATGGCTACACCTTC. It is translated as CASSLQFNYGYTF.

This clone is a singleton in its sample. This chain uses TRBV29-1 with TRBJ1-1, with 10 bases aligning to TRBD1. Trimming at V came to 4 bases and at J to 2 bases, leaving 4 bases not matched to a gene. CDR3 length: 14 amino acids. Germline CDR1 reads SQVTM; CDR2 reads ANQGSEA. The CDR3 coding sequence is TGCAGCGTTGGGACAGGGGGGCTAAACACTGAAGCTTTCTTT. It is translated as CSVGTGGLNTEAFF.

The chain joins TRBV27 to TRBJ2-7, with 9 bases matching TRBD2. The CDR3 extends over 17 amino acids. CDR1 and CDR2 from the germline V gene are MNHEY and SMNVEV (reference sequence). Trimming took 5 bases from V and 5 from J; bases not matched to a gene: 16. CDR3 nucleotides: TGTGCCAGCAGTCCTCTCCCTAGCGGGGAGGTGCGGAACGAGCAGTACTTC. Translation: CASSPLPSGEVRNEQYF.

The chain recombines TRBV27 with TRBJ2-3; 7 positions match TRBD2. Per the germline V gene, CDR1 is MNHEY and CDR2 is SMNVEV (reference sequence). CDR3 length equals 18 residues. The V segment lost 3 bases and the J segment 2 bases; nucleotides outside the gene matches: 14. CDR3 residues: CASSFQSSRAGLTDTQYF. The CDR3, as DNA: TGTGCCAGCAGTTTCCAATCATCTCGAGCGGGGCTCACAGATACGCAGTATTTT.

V gene TRBV29-1 combines with J gene TRBJ1-1; D perhaps matches TRBD1 (5 bases). Trimming removed 1 base from V and 0 bases from J, with 12 bases in between. Germline V gene lookup returns CDR1 SQVTM and CDR2 ANQGSEA. The CDR3 is made up of 15 amino acids. The CDR3 loop reads CSVEGKRGLNTEAFF. CDR3 in DNA: TGCAGCGTTGAAGGAAAACGGGGGTTGAACACTGAAGCTTTCTTT.

The gene calls are TRBV18 and TRBJ1-5; D may be TRBD1 (6 bases). Per germline, CDR1 KGHSH and CDR2 LQKENI. V was cut by 5 bases and J by 1 base, with 9 bases left in between. This CDR3 contains 14 residues. This chain's CDR3 is CASSGQRSNQPQHF. CDR3 in DNA: TGTGCCAGCTCAGGACAGAGAAGCAATCAGCCCCAGCATTTT.

The chain carries TRBV6-5 and TRBJ1-6; perhaps TRBD1 as D (6 bases). Trimming took 5 bases from V and 14 from J, leaving 10 bases between them. The CDR3 has 11 residues. Germline V lookup: CDR1 MNHEY, CDR2 SVGAGI. The CDR3 loop reads CASSTRDTLHF. DNA for the CDR3: TGTGCCAGCAGTACCCGGGACACCCTCCACTTT.

The chain couples TRBV1 to TRBJ2-3; TRBD2 reflects the table's D call only, with no check against the DNA. TRBV1 is a listed pseudogene. The CDR3 contains 18 residues. The CDR3 protein is CTSSQKSLAGGHGDTQYF. CDR3 sequence (DNA): TGCACCAGCAGCCAAAAGAGCCTAGCGGGAGGGCATGGAGATACGCAGTATTTT.

The chain carries TRBV30 and TRBJ1-1, with TRBD1 matching 9 bases. The germline gives CDR1 GTSNPN, CDR2 SVGIG (reference sequence). The CDR3 contains 14 residues. V lost 1 base to trimming and J lost 3 bases; unmatched junction nucleotides: 3. DNA for the CDR3: TGTGCCTGGAGTGGCGGACAGGGGTACACTGAAGCTTTCTTT. Translating it yields CAWSGGQGYTEAFF.